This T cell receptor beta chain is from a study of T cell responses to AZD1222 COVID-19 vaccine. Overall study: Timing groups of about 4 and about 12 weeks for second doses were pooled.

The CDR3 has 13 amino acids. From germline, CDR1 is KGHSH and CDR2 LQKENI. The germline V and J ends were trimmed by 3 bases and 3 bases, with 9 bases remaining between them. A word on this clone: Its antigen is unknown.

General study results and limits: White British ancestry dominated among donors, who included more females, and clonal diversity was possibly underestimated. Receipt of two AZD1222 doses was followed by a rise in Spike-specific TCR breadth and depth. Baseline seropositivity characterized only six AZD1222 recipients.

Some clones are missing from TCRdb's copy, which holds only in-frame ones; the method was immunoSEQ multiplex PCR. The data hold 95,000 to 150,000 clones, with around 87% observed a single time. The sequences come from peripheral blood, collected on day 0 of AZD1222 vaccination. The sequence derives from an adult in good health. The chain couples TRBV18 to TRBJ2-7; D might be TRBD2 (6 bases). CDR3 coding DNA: TGTGCCAGCTCACCGGGCGGGGACTACGAGCAGTACTTC. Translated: CASSPGGDYEQYF.